Included here is one TCR beta chain sequence, with context. Per the germline V gene, CDR1 is SGHTA and CDR2 is FQGNSA. The CDR3 covers 12 residues. This record comes from a study of tumor-infiltrating lymphocytes in oesophageal squamous cell carcinoma. TCRdb processed the PCR reads anew with MiXCR; each CDR3 protein has one entry. The top ten hold over 11% of the sample, which has around 12,000 distinct CDR3 sequences, roughly half seen once. This TCR was sampled from a male donor with esophageal squamous cell carcinoma. The sequenced sample consisted of normal esophageal tissue next to the tumor. The chain recombines TRBV7-2 with TRBJ2-7; tentatively, D is TRBD1 (5 bases). The DNA end lines up better with TRBJ2-1; the J call may be wrong. Here the CDR3 reads CASSDWGGEQFF. The CDR3 DNA reads TGTGCCAGCAGCGATTGGGGCGGTGAGCAGTTCTTC.